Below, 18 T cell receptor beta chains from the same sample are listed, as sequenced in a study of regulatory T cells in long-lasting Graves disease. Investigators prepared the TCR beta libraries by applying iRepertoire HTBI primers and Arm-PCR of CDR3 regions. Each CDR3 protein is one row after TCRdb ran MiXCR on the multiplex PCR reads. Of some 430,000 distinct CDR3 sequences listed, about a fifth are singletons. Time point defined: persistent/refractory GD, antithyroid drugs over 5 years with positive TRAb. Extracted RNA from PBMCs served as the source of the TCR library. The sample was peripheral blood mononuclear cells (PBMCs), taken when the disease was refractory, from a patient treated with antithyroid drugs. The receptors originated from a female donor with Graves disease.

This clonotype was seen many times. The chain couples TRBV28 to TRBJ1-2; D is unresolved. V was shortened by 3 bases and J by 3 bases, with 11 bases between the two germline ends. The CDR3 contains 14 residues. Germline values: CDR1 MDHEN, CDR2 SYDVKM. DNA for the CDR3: TGTGCCAGCAGTTTCCTCAATTCCCACTATGGCTACACCTTC. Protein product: CASSFLNSHYGYTF.

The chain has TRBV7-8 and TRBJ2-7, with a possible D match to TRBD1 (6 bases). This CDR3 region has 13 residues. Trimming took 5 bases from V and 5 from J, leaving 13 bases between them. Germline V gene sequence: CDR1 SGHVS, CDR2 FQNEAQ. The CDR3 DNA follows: TGTGCCAGCAGCCGGGGCCACAGGGACGAGCAGTACTTC. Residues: CASSRGHRDEQYF. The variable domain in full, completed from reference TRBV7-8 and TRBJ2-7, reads GAGVSQSPRYKVAKRGQDVALRCDPISGHVSLFWYQQALGQGPEFLTYFQNEAQLDKSGLPSDRFFAERPEGSVSTLKIQRTQQEDSAVYLCASSRGHRDEQYFGPGTRLTVT.

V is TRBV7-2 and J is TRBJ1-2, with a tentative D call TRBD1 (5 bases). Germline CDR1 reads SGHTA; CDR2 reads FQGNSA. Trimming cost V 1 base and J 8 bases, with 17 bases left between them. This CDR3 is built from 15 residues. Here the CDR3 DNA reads TGTGCCAGCAGCTTAGACAGGATCCACAAGGGCGGCTACACCTTC. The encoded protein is CASSLDRIHKGGYTF.

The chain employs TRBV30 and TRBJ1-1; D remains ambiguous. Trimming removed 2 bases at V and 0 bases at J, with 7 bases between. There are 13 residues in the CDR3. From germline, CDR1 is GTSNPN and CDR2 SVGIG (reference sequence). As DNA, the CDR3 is TGTGCCTGGAGTCGCAGGATGAACACTGAAGCTTTCTTT. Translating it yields CAWSRRMNTEAFF.

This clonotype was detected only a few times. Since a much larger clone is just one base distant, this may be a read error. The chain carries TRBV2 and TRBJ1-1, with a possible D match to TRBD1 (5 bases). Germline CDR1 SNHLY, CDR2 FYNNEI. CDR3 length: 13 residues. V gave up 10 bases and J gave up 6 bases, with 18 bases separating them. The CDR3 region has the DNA TGTGCCACCAGCGGGGGAGGGGAATCTGAAGCTTTCTTT. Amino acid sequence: CATSGGGESEAFF.

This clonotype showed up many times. CDR3 sequence: CASTVSGANVLTF. CDR3 nucleotides: TGTGCCAGCACCGTCTCTGGGGCCAACGTCCTGACTTTC. The V call is TRBV12-3 or TRBV12-4, the J call TRBJ2-6; no clear D gene. CDR3 length equals 13 residues. Trimming shortened V by 7 bases and J by 0 bases, and 4 bases separated the two germline ends.

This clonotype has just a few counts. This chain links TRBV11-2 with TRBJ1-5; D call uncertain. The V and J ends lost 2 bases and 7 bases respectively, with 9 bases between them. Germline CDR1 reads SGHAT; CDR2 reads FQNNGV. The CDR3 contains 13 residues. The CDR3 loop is CASSLTEDQPQHF. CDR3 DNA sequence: TGTGCCAGCAGCTTAACAGAGGACCAGCCCCAGCATTTT.

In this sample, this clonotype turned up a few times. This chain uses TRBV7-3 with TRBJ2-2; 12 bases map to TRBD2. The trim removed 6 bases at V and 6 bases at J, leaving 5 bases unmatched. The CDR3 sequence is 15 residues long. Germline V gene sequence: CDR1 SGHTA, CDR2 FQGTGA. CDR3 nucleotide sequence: TGTGCCAGCAGTCATGGACTAGCGGGATCCGGGGAGCTGTTTTTT. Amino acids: CASSHGLAGSGELFF.

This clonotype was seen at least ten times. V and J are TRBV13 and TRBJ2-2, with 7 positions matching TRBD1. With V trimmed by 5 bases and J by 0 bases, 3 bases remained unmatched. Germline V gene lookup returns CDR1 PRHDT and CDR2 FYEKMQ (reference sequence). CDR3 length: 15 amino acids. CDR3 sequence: CASSAGTANTGELFF. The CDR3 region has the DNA TGTGCCAGCAGCGCCGGGACAGCGAACACCGGGGAGCTGTTTTTT.

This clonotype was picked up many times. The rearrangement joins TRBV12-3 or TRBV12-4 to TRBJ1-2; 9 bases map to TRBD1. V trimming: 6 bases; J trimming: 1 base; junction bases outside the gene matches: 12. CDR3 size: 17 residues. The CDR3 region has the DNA TGTGCCAGCAGCACCCGGGGATGGACAGGGGTTAACTATGGCTACACCTTC. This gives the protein CASSTRGWTGVNYGYTF.

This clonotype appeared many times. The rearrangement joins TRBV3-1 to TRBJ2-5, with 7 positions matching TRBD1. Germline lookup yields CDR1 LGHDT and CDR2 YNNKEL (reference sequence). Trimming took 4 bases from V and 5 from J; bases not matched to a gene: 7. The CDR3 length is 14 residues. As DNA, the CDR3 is TGTGCCAGCAGCCCGACAGGGTCCTCGGAGACCCAGTACTTC. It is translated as CASSPTGSSETQYF.

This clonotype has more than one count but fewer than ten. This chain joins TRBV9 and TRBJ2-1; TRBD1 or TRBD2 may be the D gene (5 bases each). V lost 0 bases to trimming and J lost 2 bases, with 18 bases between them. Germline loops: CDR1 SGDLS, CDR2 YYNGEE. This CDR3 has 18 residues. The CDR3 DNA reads TGTGCCAGCAGCGTAGCTCCGAGCCCTGGGGGTACCTACAATGAGCAGTTCTTC. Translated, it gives CASSVAPSPGGTYNEQFF.

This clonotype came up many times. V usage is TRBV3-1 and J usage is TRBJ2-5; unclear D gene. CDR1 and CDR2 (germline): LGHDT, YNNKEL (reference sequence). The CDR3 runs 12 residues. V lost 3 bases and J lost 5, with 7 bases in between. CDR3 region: CASSHSPETQYF. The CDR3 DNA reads TGTGCCAGCAGCCACTCCCCGGAGACCCAGTACTTC.

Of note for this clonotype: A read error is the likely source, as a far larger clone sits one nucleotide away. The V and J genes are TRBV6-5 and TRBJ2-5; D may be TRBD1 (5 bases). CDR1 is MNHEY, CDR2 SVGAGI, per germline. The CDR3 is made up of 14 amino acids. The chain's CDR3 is CAGSSTGVQETQYF. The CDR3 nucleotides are TGTGCCGGCAGTTCAACAGGAGTCCAAGAGACCCAGTACTTC.

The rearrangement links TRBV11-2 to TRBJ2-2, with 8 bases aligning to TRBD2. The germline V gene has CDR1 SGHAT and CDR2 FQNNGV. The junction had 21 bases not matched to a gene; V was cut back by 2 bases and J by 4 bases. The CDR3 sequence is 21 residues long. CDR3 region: CASSLLIVWAGGSVGTGELFF. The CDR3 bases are TGTGCCAGCAGCTTATTAATCGTATGGGCGGGGGGTTCTGTGGGCACCGGGGAGCTGTTTTTT.

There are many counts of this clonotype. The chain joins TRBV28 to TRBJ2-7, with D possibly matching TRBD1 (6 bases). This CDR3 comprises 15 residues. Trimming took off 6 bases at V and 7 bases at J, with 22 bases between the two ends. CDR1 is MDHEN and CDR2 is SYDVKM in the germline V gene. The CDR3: CASSLTFSGVREQYF. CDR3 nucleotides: TGTGCCAGCAGCCTAACCTTTTCAGGGGTGAGGGAGCAGTACTTC.

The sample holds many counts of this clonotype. The CDR3 loop reads CASSDEDRAQSFF. CDR3 in DNA: TGTGCCAGCAGTGACGAGGACAGGGCCCAGTCTTTCTTT. The rearrangement uses TRBV28 and TRBJ1-1, with 8 bases matching TRBD1. The V gene end was trimmed by 5 bases and the J gene end by 12 bases; junction bases not matched to a gene: 11. Germline V gene data show CDR1 as MDHEN and CDR2 as SYDVKM. This CDR3 spans 13 amino acids.

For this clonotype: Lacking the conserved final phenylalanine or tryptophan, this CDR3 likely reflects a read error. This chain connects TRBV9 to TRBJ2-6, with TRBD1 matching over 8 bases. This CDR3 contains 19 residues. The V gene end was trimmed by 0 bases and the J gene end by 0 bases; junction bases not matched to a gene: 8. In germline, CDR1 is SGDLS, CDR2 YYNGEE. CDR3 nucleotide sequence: TGTGCCAGCAGCGTAGGATTGGACAGGGTCAACTCTGGGGCCAACGTCCTGACTCTC. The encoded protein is CASSVGLDRVNSGANVLTL.